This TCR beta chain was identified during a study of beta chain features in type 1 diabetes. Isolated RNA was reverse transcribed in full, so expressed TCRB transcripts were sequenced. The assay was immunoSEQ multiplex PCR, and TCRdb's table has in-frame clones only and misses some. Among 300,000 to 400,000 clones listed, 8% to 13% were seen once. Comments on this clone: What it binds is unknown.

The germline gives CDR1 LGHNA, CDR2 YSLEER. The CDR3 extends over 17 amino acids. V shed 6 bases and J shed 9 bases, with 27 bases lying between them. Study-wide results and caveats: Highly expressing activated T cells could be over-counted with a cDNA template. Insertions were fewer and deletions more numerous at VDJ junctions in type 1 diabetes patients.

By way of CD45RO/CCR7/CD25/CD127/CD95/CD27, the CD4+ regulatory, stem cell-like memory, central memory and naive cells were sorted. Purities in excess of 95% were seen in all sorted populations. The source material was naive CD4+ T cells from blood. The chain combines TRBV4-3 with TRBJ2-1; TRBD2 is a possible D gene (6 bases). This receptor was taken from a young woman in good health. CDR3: CASRQTFGDWVFSEQFF. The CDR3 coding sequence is TGCGCCAGCAGGCAGACTTTTGGGGACTGGGTTTTTAGTGAGCAGTTCTTC.